The table lists the clone carrying this TCR beta chain with a few counts. Its antigen is as yet unknown. The PCR used 60 Vbeta and 13 Jbeta primers. The data were produced by immunoSEQ multiplex PCR, yet TCRdb's version contains in-frame clones alone and is incomplete. The table has about 110,000 clones, approximately 15% seen once; the top ten hold 1.9%. The data are from a study of cytomegalovirus exposure and HLA in healthy donors. Study conclusions and caveats: Researchers reported in a later analysis that a missense DCLRE1C variant was tied to TCR beta V- and J-gene trimming. With high specificity and sensitivity, the classifier reportedly diagnosed cytomegalovirus status.

The V segment lost 5 bases and the J segment 0 bases; nucleotides outside the gene matches: 3. The CDR3 spans 15 residues. Per the germline V gene, CDR1 is LNHDA and CDR2 is SQIVND (reference sequence). V is TRBV19 and J is TRBJ2-3, with 9 nucleotides matching TRBD2. Sequencing was performed on PBMCs. The receptor comes from a woman in her late teens or twenties in good health and CMV-seronegative. CDR3 bases: TGTGCCAGTAGTTCGACTAGCGGAAGCACAGATACGCAGTATTTT. As protein: CASSSTSGSTDTQYF.